These 21 T cell receptor beta chains share one sample of origin, sequenced in a study of response to subunit inactivated influenza vaccine listed by TCRdb under 2018. The receptor library was made with RT-PCR. Sequenced using an Illumina HiSeq 2500. In-frame beta chains were kept once TCRdb had trimmed the public reads at Q25 with fastp and called clones with MiXCR. Each entry merges the rows of one CDR3 protein and shows their most common DNA and genes. Counted in this sample were roughly 570,000 distinct CDR3 sequences; 13% to 15% of them appeared once. The ten largest clones add up to around 10% of the sample. Specimen: PBMCs from blood, collected about 11 days after vaccination. All receptors come from a middle-aged man who received an inactivated influenza vaccine. Donor details come from another sample of the same person, matched by shared clones.

V usage is TRBV18 and J usage is TRBJ1-1; D is perhaps TRBD1 (5 bases). Germline-derived CDR1 and CDR2 are KGHSH and LQKENI. Trimming shortened V by 1 base and J by 3 bases, and 9 bases separated the two germline ends. The CDR3 contains 14 residues. The CDR3 region is CASSPRGSDTEAFF. For the CDR3, the DNA is TGTGCCAGCTCACCACGGGGGTCCGACACTGAAGCTTTCTTT.

The rearrangement uses TRBV7-2 and TRBJ2-5; no firm D call. V was trimmed by 5 bases and J by 5 bases, leaving 15 bases between them. This CDR3 has 14 residues. Germline assignment: CDR1 SGHTA and CDR2 FQGNSA. The CDR3 protein is CASSEHPGWETQYF. The CDR3 nucleotides read TGTGCCAGCAGCGAACATCCGGGCTGGGAGACCCAGTACTTC.

This clonotype was counted once. The CDR3 does not close with the conserved phenylalanine or tryptophan, likely indicating a read error. No DNA is shown, since the ends of the CDR3 on it are uncertain; the CDR3 is the one TCRdb lists. V gene TRBV10-3 combines with J gene TRBJ2-5; the table's D call of TRBD1 was not tested on the DNA. Ends included, the CDR3 has 12 residues. Germline V CDR1 and CDR2: ENHRY, SYGVKD. The CDR3 sequence is CAISDSRDREYL.

Only a few counts were recorded for this clonotype. The chain has TRBV5-5 and TRBJ2-2, with D perhaps given as TRBD1 or TRBD2 (6 bases each). The CDR3 extends over 16 amino acids. V was cut by 1 base and J by 1 base, with 11 bases left in between. Germline V gene sequence: CDR1 SGHKS, CDR2 YYEKEE (reference sequence). This chain's CDR3 is CASSLFAGQNTGELFF. CDR3 bases: TGTGCCAGCAGCTTGTTTGCGGGACAGAACACCGGGGAGCTGTTTTTT.

This clonotype was found a few times. This chain connects TRBV13 to TRBJ2-1; D gene uncertain. The CDR3 extends over 12 amino acids. Germline CDR1 and CDR2: PRHDT and FYEKMQ (reference sequence). Trimming stripped 3 bases from V and 9 bases from J, with 9 bases between. The CDR3 nucleotides are TGTGCCAGCAGCTTGAGGAGTACTGAGCAGTTCTTC. This encodes CASSLRSTEQFF.

This clonotype was seen a handful of times. The junction departs from germline at one end; a sequencing error may be responsible. The rearrangement joins TRBV20-1 to TRBJ2-3, with TRBD2 matching 11 bases. This CDR3 spans 10 amino acids. Germline V lookup: CDR1 DFQATT, CDR2 SNEGSKA (reference sequence). The CDR3 bases are TGTGCTTGGACTAGCGGGCTGCAGTATTTT. Protein sequence: CAWTSGLQYF.

V usage is TRBV7-2 and J usage is TRBJ2-2; D is unresolved. CDR3 length equals 13 residues. The germline V and J ends were trimmed by 1 base and 9 bases, with 9 bases remaining between them. In germline, CDR1 is SGHTA, CDR2 FQGNSA. The CDR3 here is CASSLVPRRELFF. The CDR3 coding sequence is TGTGCCAGCAGCTTAGTCCCCCGACGGGAGCTGTTTTTT.

This chain connects TRBV28 to TRBJ2-3, with 11 bases fitting TRBD2. Germline loops: CDR1 MDHEN, CDR2 SYDVKM. The CDR3 has 17 amino acids. The trim removed 1 base at V and 4 bases at J, leaving 7 bases unmatched. DNA of the CDR3: TGTGCCAGCAGTTTATTTGGTAGCGGGAGGGGATCAGATACGCAGTATTTT. Translated, it gives CASSLFGSGRGSDTQYF.

This sequence joins TRBV12-3 or TRBV12-4 and TRBJ1-2, with D tentatively TRBD1 (6 bases). The CDR3 is 13 amino acids. With 4 bases removed from V and 6 bases from J, the gap between germline ends came to 12 bases. The CDR3 region has the DNA TGTGCCAGCAGTTGGACAGTTTTAGATGGCTACACCTTC. It yields the protein CASSWTVLDGYTF.

In this sample, this clonotype turned up a few times. The rearrangement joins TRBV5-4 to TRBJ2-2; D is tentatively TRBD1 or TRBD2 (5 bases each). The V gene lost 2 bases and the J gene lost 7 bases, with 15 bases spanning the gap. The CDR3 spans 15 residues. CDR1 is SGHNT and CDR2 is YYREEE in the germline V gene (reference sequence). The CDR3 loop is CASSFSGTQVGELFF. The CDR3 region has the DNA TGTGCCAGCAGCTTTTCCGGGACCCAAGTCGGGGAGCTGTTTTTT.

This clonotype has a single count. The V gene is TRBV4-3, the J gene TRBJ2-1; 12 nucleotides line up with TRBD2. CDR1 and CDR2 (germline): LGHNA, YSLEER. J lost 12 bases, V lost 3 bases, and 3 bases had no gene match. This CDR3 is 13 amino acids long. For the CDR3, the DNA is TGCGCCAGCAGCCACGGACTAGCGGGACCGCAGTTCTTC. Translating gives CASSHGLAGPQFF.

This clonotype was observed at least ten times. This chain uses TRBV12-3 or TRBV12-4 with TRBJ2-7, with a possible D match to TRBD1 (6 bases). The CDR3 sequence is 13 residues long. V lost 5 bases and J 5 bases, leaving 13 bases between the germline ends. This CDR3 is CASSTTGQHEQYF. The CDR3 DNA reads as TGTGCCAGCAGTACTACAGGGCAACACGAGCAGTACTTC.

This clonotype was seen only a few times. J is TRBJ2-5 and V is TRBV5-1; TRBD2 is a possible D gene (6 bases). V lost 0 bases to trimming and J lost 3 bases, with 15 bases between them. The CDR3 length is 16 residues. In germline, CDR1 is SGHRS, CDR2 YFSETQ. The CDR3 loop is CASSLGGSGDEETQYF. The CDR3 DNA is TGCGCCAGCAGCTTGGGGGGGTCGGGAGACGAAGAGACCCAGTACTTC.

This clonotype was recorded a few times. This chain connects TRBV6-5 to TRBJ1-6, with D maybe TRBD1 (5 bases). Trimming stripped 4 bases from V and 13 bases from J, with 17 bases between. The CDR3 spans 14 residues. Per germline, CDR1 MNHEY and CDR2 SVGAGI. For the CDR3, the DNA is TGTGCCAGCAGTTCGTACCGGGACCCTTCTCCCCTCCACTTT. Amino acids: CASSSYRDPSPLHF.

This clonotype turned up a few times. This chain joins TRBV18 and TRBJ2-2, with 7 bases that match TRBD1. Germline V gene data show CDR1 as KGHSH and CDR2 as LQKENI. V was pared by 3 bases and J by 7 bases, with 8 bases of the junction left unmatched. The CDR3 is 15 residues long. In nucleotides, the CDR3 is TGTGCCAGCTCACCTATGGGACAGAGCAACGGGGAGCTGTTTTTT. Its protein product is CASSPMGQSNGELFF.

For the CDR3, the DNA is TGTGCCAGCAGTAGCCGGGACAGGGCGTTCGGGGAGCTGTTTTTT. This encodes CASSSRDRAFGELFF. This chain joins TRBV6-1 and TRBJ2-2, with 9 bases lining up with TRBD1. This CDR3 has 15 residues. Trimming cost V 5 bases and J 7 bases; bases outside gene matches: 8. Germline V gene data show CDR1 as MNHNS and CDR2 as SASEGT.

This clonotype came up many times. V and J are TRBV12-3 or TRBV12-4 and TRBJ1-1, with TRBD1 identical over 8 bases. With 6 bases clipped from V and 7 bases from J, the junction kept 1 base outside the gene matches. CDR3 size: 11 residues. The CDR3 region is CASRGQVEAFF. As DNA, the CDR3 is TGTGCCAGCAGGGGACAGGTTGAAGCTTTCTTT.

This clonotype was observed many times. This sequence joins TRBV5-6 and TRBJ1-3; no clear D. Germline V gene data show CDR1 as SGHDT and CDR2 as YYEEEE. Deletions cut 2 bases from V and 0 bases from J, with 6 bases between. The CDR3 is made up of 14 amino acids. The CDR3 region is CASSFVSSGNTIYF. DNA for the CDR3: TGTGCCAGCAGCTTCGTGAGCTCTGGAAACACCATATATTTT.

This clonotype has just a few counts. V usage is TRBV28 and J usage is TRBJ2-7; possible D gene TRBD2, 6 bases. V lost 6 bases, J lost 6 bases, and 21 bases lay in between. The CDR3 loop spans 15 amino acids. Germline-derived CDR1 and CDR2 are MDHEN and SYDVKM. The CDR3 here is CASRPVSGSFFEQYF. CDR3 sequence (DNA): TGTGCCAGCAGACCAGTTAGCGGAAGCTTTTTCGAGCAGTACTTC.

This clonotype was found a few times. The V and J genes are TRBV7-9 and TRBJ2-1; D perhaps matches TRBD1 (5 bases). Germline CDR1 reads SEHNR; CDR2 reads FQNEAQ (reference sequence). CDR3 length: 15 amino acids. V gave up 5 bases and J gave up 1 base, with 12 bases separating them. DNA of the CDR3: TGTGCCAGCAGCGCAGACGGACATTCCTACAATGAGCAGTTCTTC. This gives the protein CASSADGHSYNEQFF.

This clonotype occurred a few times. The CDR3 nucleotides read TGTGCCAGCAGCCCTAGGAGCAATTCACCCCTCCACTTT. Its translation is CASSPRSNSPLHF. The chain is built from TRBV7-2 and TRBJ1-6; D is undetermined. The germline V gene encodes CDR1 SGHTA and CDR2 FQGNSA. V lost 5 bases to trimming and J lost 7 bases, with 9 bases between them. CDR3 length: 13 residues.